One sample yielded the 26 T cell receptor beta chains listed below, sequenced in a study of T-cell memory formation after mild COVID-19. TCRdb passed the 5' RACE reads through MiXCR, listing each CDR3 protein once. The sample holds roughly 350,000 distinct CDR3 sequences, around 27% seen once. Sequencing was performed on PBMCs or a T cell subset sorted from them (not recorded which). The receptors derive from an adult woman who had mild COVID-19 (a few samples of this study predate the infection). Cell type and time point are not known.

This clonotype was observed a handful of times. The V call is TRBV3-1, the J call TRBJ2-1, with 8 nucleotides matching TRBD2. V shed 5 bases and J 13 bases; nucleotides not matched to a gene: 7. Germline V gene lookup returns CDR1 LGHDT and CDR2 YNNKEL (reference sequence). The CDR3 has 12 amino acids. The CDR3 nucleotides read TGTGCCAGCAGCATTACCGGGACTAGTCAGTTCTTC. As protein: CASSITGTSQFF.

This clonotype has just a few counts. V and J are TRBV29-1 and TRBJ2-5, with 14 positions matching TRBD2. V lost 6 bases to trimming and J lost 2 bases; unmatched junction nucleotides: 2. Looked up from germline, CDR1 is SQVTM and CDR2 is ANQGSEA. This CDR3 comprises 14 residues. CDR3 amino acids: CSVGLAGGQETQYF. CDR3 coding DNA: TGCAGCGTAGGACTAGCGGGGGGACAAGAGACCCAGTACTTC.

This clonotype was recorded once. The chain uses TRBV27 and TRBJ1-6; no reliable D call. The V and J ends lost 5 bases and 0 bases respectively, with 11 bases between them. The CDR3 has 16 residues. Germline V gene lookup returns CDR1 MNHEY and CDR2 SMNVEV (reference sequence). CDR3 sequence (DNA): TGTGCCAGCAGTCGGTCCCTGAGCTCCTATAATTCACCCCTCCACTTT. Translation gives CASSRSLSSYNSPLHF.

There are a few counts of this clonotype. The V gene is TRBV5-1, the J gene TRBJ2-3; 8 positions agree with TRBD2. The CDR3 runs 17 residues. With V trimmed by 5 bases and J by 4 bases, 15 bases remained unmatched. Germline V gene sequence: CDR1 SGHRS, CDR2 YFSETQ. The CDR3 loop is CASRPPLPAGVPDTQYF. DNA of the CDR3: TGCGCCAGCAGGCCCCCACTGCCAGCGGGGGTCCCAGATACGCAGTATTTT.

This clonotype was counted only a few times. The rearrangement links TRBV7-7 to TRBJ1-2; D is possibly TRBD1 (6 bases). Trimming removed 4 bases at V and 0 bases at J, with 18 bases between. Per germline, CDR1 SSHAT and CDR2 FNYEAQ (reference sequence). This CDR3 contains 17 residues. The CDR3 sequence is CASSSGQTFGTNYGYTF. CDR3 sequence (DNA): TGTGCCAGCAGCTCTGGACAGACCTTTGGGACTAACTATGGCTACACCTTC. The full variable domain, its missing parts supplied by reference TRBV7-7 and TRBJ1-2, is GAGVSQSPRYKVTKRGQDVTLRCDPISSHATLYWYQQALGQGPEFLTYFNYEAQPDKSGLPSDRFSAERPEGSISTLTIQRTEQRDSAMYRCASSSGQTFGTNYGYTFGSGTRLTVV.

This clonotype was seen more than once but under ten times. The chain combines TRBV13 with TRBJ2-1, with 8 bases identical to TRBD2. Trimming removed 5 bases from V and 10 bases from J; junction bases left unmatched: 10. Germline values: CDR1 PRHDT, CDR2 FYEKMQ (reference sequence). There are 14 residues in the CDR3. The CDR3, as DNA: TGTGCCAGCAGCCAGCCGGGAGGGGACGGGGAGCAGTTCTTC. Amino acid sequence: CASSQPGGDGEQFF.

This clonotype was counted many times. This chain joins TRBV3-1 and TRBJ1-2, with 7 bases fitting TRBD1. The CDR3 contains 16 residues. The V and J ends lost 2 bases and 0 bases, in that order; junction bases with no gene match: 6. Per germline, CDR1 LGHDT and CDR2 YNNKEL (reference sequence). The CDR3 region is CASSQMWDRSNYGYTF. The DNA of the CDR3 is TGTGCCAGCAGCCAAATGTGGGACAGATCTAACTATGGCTACACCTTC.

The sample holds a few counts of this clonotype. The CDR3 loop is CASSLAGGGKETQYF. DNA of the CDR3: TGCGCCAGCAGCTTGGCGGGTGGCGGAAAAGAGACCCAGTACTTC. The chain joins TRBV5-1 to TRBJ2-5; D remains ambiguous. Germline V gene lookup returns CDR1 SGHRS and CDR2 YFSETQ. The CDR3 is 15 amino acids. Trimming removed 0 bases at V and 3 bases at J, with 12 bases between.

The chain employs TRBV2 and TRBJ2-6, with 9 bases that match TRBD1. Germline CDR1 SNHLY, CDR2 FYNNEI. Trimming cost V 7 bases and J 0 bases; bases outside gene matches: 7. The CDR3 has 17 amino acids. The CDR3 sequence: CASKSGQGHSGANVLTF. CDR3 DNA sequence: TGTGCCAGCAAATCCGGACAGGGGCACTCTGGGGCCAACGTCCTGACTTTC. Complete variable domain (other parts from reference TRBV2 and TRBJ2-6): EPEVTQTPSHQVTQMGQEVILRCVPISNHLYFYWYRQILGQKVEFLVSFYNNEISEKSEIFDDQFSVERPDGSNFTLKIRSTKLEDSAMYFCASKSGQGHSGANVLTFGAGSRLTVL.

CDR3 nucleotide sequence: TGTGCCACCAGCCGAGTTAATGAGCAGTTCTTC. Amino acid sequence: CATSRVNEQFF. The V call is TRBV15, the J call TRBJ2-1; no firm D call. CDR1 is LNHNV, CDR2 YYDKDF, per germline (reference sequence). This CDR3 has 11 residues. V dropped 5 bases and J dropped 7 bases, with 6 bases sitting between them. Full variable domain (missing parts from reference TRBV15 and TRBJ2-1): DAMVIQNPRYQVTQFGKPVTLSCSQTLNHNVMYWYQQKSSQAPKLLFHYYDKDFNNEADTPDNFQSRRPNTSFCFLDIRSPGLGDTAMYLCATSRVNEQFFGPGTRLTVL.

This chain uses TRBV7-9 with TRBJ2-6; no clear D gene. V lost 5 bases and J lost 4, with 15 bases in between. This CDR3 spans 16 amino acids. Germline lookup yields CDR1 SEHNR and CDR2 FQNEAQ (reference sequence). The CDR3 coding sequence is TGTGCCAGCAGCGCCCGACACCGGACGGGGGCCAACGTCCTGACTTTC. Translation gives CASSARHRTGANVLTF.

This clonotype was picked up many times. The rearrangement joins TRBV29-1 to TRBJ2-2, with D possibly TRBD1 on 6 matching bases. V was trimmed by 7 bases and J by 5 bases, leaving 14 bases between them. The CDR3 sequence is 13 residues long. Germline assignment: CDR1 SQVTM and CDR2 ANQGSEA. CDR3 in DNA: TGCAGCGCCAGGGGAGTGGGGACCGGGGAGCTGTTTTTT. Protein: CSARGVGTGELFF.

The V and J genes are TRBV18 and TRBJ2-4, with 7 nucleotides matching TRBD1. Per the germline V gene, CDR1 is KGHSH and CDR2 is LQKENI. The CDR3 is 15 amino acids. V dropped 1 base and J dropped 2; count of bases not matched to a gene: 2. The CDR3 DNA reads TGTGCCAGCTCACCACAGGGGGCGACCAAAAACATTCAGTACTTC. Amino acid sequence: CASSPQGATKNIQYF.

This clonotype has a handful of counts. CDR3 residues: CASSLAPGDEQFF. CDR3 DNA sequence: TGTGCCAGCAGCTTAGCCCCCGGTGATGAGCAGTTCTTC. The chain has TRBV7-7 and TRBJ2-1; D remains ambiguous. Germline V lookup: CDR1 SSHAT, CDR2 FNYEAQ (reference sequence). The CDR3 runs 13 residues. Trimming left V 0 bases short and J 8 bases short, with 8 bases between.

The genes are TRBV5-6 and TRBJ1-2, with 7 nucleotides matching TRBD1. The junction had 4 bases not matched to a gene; V was cut back by 4 bases and J by 4 bases. CDR3 length: 13 residues. Germline V gene sequence: CDR1 SGHDT, CDR2 YYEEEE. The CDR3 nucleotides read TGTGCCAGCAGCCTGGACAGGACCTATGGCTACACCTTC. It encodes CASSLDRTYGYTF.

This clonotype was seen more than once but under ten times. J is TRBJ2-1 and V is TRBV3-1; TRBD1 matches 7 bases. The length of the CDR3 is 15 residues. The J segment lost 2 bases and the V segment lost 0 bases, leaving 1 base of the junction unmatched. CDR1 is LGHDT and CDR2 is YNNKEL in the germline V gene (reference sequence). The CDR3 protein is CASSQDDRAYNEQFF. Written as DNA, the CDR3 is TGTGCCAGCAGCCAAGATGACAGGGCCTACAATGAGCAGTTCTTC.

The chain uses TRBV9 and TRBJ2-3, with D possibly being TRBD1 (5 bases). Germline V CDR1 and CDR2: SGDLS, YYNGEE. V was clipped by 0 bases and J by 3 bases, with 8 bases between them. The CDR3 contains 14 residues. The CDR3: CASSVARQTDTQYF. The CDR3, as DNA: TGTGCCAGCAGCGTAGCGCGACAGACAGATACGCAGTATTTT.

V gene TRBV20-1 combines with J gene TRBJ2-1; 9 bases are shared with TRBD2. The V gene end was trimmed by 0 bases and the J gene end by 2 bases; junction bases not matched to a gene: 8. Germline V gene lookup returns CDR1 DFQATT and CDR2 SNEGSKA (reference sequence). This CDR3 is built from 17 residues. CDR3 sequence: CSARDRRAGGAYNEQFF. The CDR3 nucleotides read TGCAGTGCTAGAGATCGGCGAGCGGGAGGCGCCTACAATGAGCAGTTCTTC.

This clonotype showed up just a few times. V usage is TRBV12-3 or TRBV12-4 and J usage is TRBJ2-1; 13 bases are a match to TRBD2. Germline trimming cut 6 bases from V and 10 bases from J; bases unmatched to any gene: 12. This CDR3 has 16 residues. CDR3: CASSPGLAGRLGEQFF. The CDR3 coding sequence is TGTGCCAGCAGCCCGGGACTAGCGGGAAGGCTGGGGGAGCAGTTCTTC.

The V call is TRBV5-1, the J call TRBJ2-7, with 8 bases matching TRBD1. The V gene end was trimmed by 1 base and the J gene end by 5 bases; junction bases not matched to a gene: 8. The CDR3 covers 15 residues. Germline V gene lookup returns CDR1 SGHRS and CDR2 YFSETQ. Here the CDR3 reads CASSLIGQGGDEQYF. CDR3 bases: TGCGCCAGCAGCTTGATCGGACAGGGAGGTGACGAGCAGTACTTC.

This clonotype was counted a few times. V gene TRBV6-1 combines with J gene TRBJ2-3; TRBD1 is a possible D gene (6 bases). V was trimmed by 10 bases and J by 3 bases, leaving 8 bases between them. Germline CDR1 and CDR2: MNHNS and SASEGT. This CDR3 region has 11 residues. The CDR3 loop reads CAIQGTDTQYF. The CDR3 DNA is TGTGCCATCCAGGGGACAGATACGCAGTATTTT.

This clonotype came up many times. The chain is built from TRBV9 and TRBJ2-1; 7 nucleotides align to TRBD2. V lost 4 bases and J lost 5; bases outside the gene matches: 9. This CDR3 spans 15 amino acids. Germline V CDR1 and CDR2: SGDLS, YYNGEE. CDR3 residues: CASSLTGGRDNEQFF. As DNA, the CDR3 is TGTGCCAGCAGCCTCACTGGCGGGAGAGACAATGAGCAGTTCTTC.

This clonotype was seen a few times. This chain uses TRBV24-1 with TRBJ1-1; TRBD1 matches at 11 bases. Germline CDR1 reads KGHDR; CDR2 reads SFDVKD. Losses at the gene ends were 9 bases for V and 7 bases for J; bases not matched to a gene: 3. CDR3 size: 12 residues. The CDR3 DNA sequence: TGTGCCACCGCCGGGACAGGGGGTGAAGCTTTCTTT. It translates to CATAGTGGEAFF.

The CDR3 is CASIGTARTGELFF. DNA of the CDR3: TGTGCCAGTATCGGCACAGCCCGAACCGGGGAGCTGTTTTTT. The rearrangement links TRBV19 to TRBJ2-2; no definite D call. The V end was cut by 7 bases, the J end by 5 bases, with 14 bases between. The CDR3 has 14 amino acids. The germline CDR1 and CDR2 sequences are LNHDA and SQIVND (reference sequence). Based on the CDR3 plus reference TRBV19 and TRBJ2-2, the full variable domain is DGGITQSPKYLFRKEGQNVTLSCEQNLNHDAMYWYRQDPGQGLRLIYYSQIVNDFQKGDIAEGYSVSREKKESFPLTVTSAQKNPTAFYLCASIGTARTGELFFGEGSRLTVL.

This clonotype was counted a few times. V is TRBV6-2 or TRBV6-3 and J is TRBJ2-6; D is uncertain. Per germline, CDR1 MNHEY and CDR2 SVGEGT. This CDR3 is built from 15 residues. V dropped 0 bases and J dropped 0 bases, with 3 bases sitting between them. The CDR3 is CASSYSNSGANVLTF. As DNA, the CDR3 is TGTGCCAGCAGTTACTCAAACTCTGGGGCCAACGTCCTGACTTTC.

The CDR3 DNA reads TGTGCCACCCGGGGTAGGGGCACTGAAGCTTTCTTT. Translated: CATRGRGTEAFF. V usage is TRBV10-3 and J usage is TRBJ1-1; TRBD1 is a possible D gene (5 bases). V lost 10 bases and J 4 bases, leaving 13 bases between the germline ends. Germline CDR1 ENHRY, CDR2 SYGVKD. There are 12 residues in the CDR3.